The entry that follows covers one T cell receptor beta chain sequence. These data originate in a study of blood T cell repertoires in COVID-19. About the study: Acute and convalescent COVID-19 samples came from the United States, Italy and Spain. The cDNA or gDNA used as material had been derived from T cells, B-cell-depleted T cells, or PBMCs.

Per the authors' pipeline: The assay estimated nucleated cells by amplifying reference gene primers. Data came from immunoSEQ multiplex PCR; TCRdb stores just in-frame clones and leaves some out. The DNA was the basis for D and trimming; V, J and clone size are from that table. This sample has 250,000 to 300,000 clones; nearly 90% occur once, and the top ten carry 3.5% to 5.5%. This sequence originates from a woman in her thirties or forties who had recovered from COVID-19. Input material: peripheral blood.

The CDR3 spells CASSLHLGGTGYGYTF. The CDR3 DNA sequence: TGCGCCAGCAGCCTACACCTCGGGGGGACAGGCTATGGCTACACCTTC. The chain combines TRBV4-3 with TRBJ1-2, with 8 bases lining up with TRBD1. V gave up 4 bases and J gave up 4 bases; unmatched junction bases: 11. CDR1 and CDR2 (germline): LGHNA, YSLEER. The CDR3 covers 16 residues.